The 26 T cell receptor beta chains reported below all come from one sample, sequenced in a study of CD8+ T cells in alopecia areata. Extraction and reverse transcription of RNA yielded cDNA as the sequencing template. Here immunoSEQ multiplex PCR was the method, and the copy in TCRdb shows in-frame clones only, minus some. The data contain around 61,000 clones, under 55% of them singletons. The source was CD8+ T cells sorted from blood, collected at week 0. The receptors stem from a human donor with alopecia areata.

This rearrangement joins TRBV13 to TRBJ2-3, with D unclear. This CDR3 has 19 residues. The ends were cut back, 4 bases at V and 4 bases at J, with 27 bases in the middle. Germline V lookup: CDR1 PRHDT, CDR2 FYEKMQ (reference sequence). As DNA, the CDR3 is TGTGCCAGCAGCTCGACCCCCCCGGGTGGAGTACGTTCCGCAGATACGCAGTATTTT. This codes for CASSSTPPGGVRSADTQYF.

This sequence joins TRBV27 and TRBJ2-3, with 9 bases identical to TRBD2. The V gene's germline CDR1 is MNHEY and CDR2 SMNVEV (reference sequence). The CDR3 runs 15 residues. The junction had 6 bases not matched to a gene; V was cut back by 5 bases and J by 3 bases. The CDR3 spells CASSVSGSVTDTQYF. As DNA, the CDR3 is TGTGCCAGCAGTGTTAGCGGGAGTGTAACAGATACGCAGTATTTT.

The chain carries TRBV29-1 and TRBJ2-1; either TRBD1 or TRBD2 may fit D (5 bases each). Per germline, CDR1 SQVTM and CDR2 ANQGSEA. The CDR3 runs to 15 residues. The germline V and J ends were trimmed by 7 bases and 8 bases, with 24 bases remaining between them. The CDR3, as DNA: TGCAGCGCCCGAGGGCCGGGGACGTTCCTGGATGAGCAGTTCTTC. It encodes CSARGPGTFLDEQFF.

The V gene is TRBV4-3, the J gene TRBJ2-7; TRBD2 agrees at 10 bases. Trimming took 3 bases from V and 2 from J; bases not matched to a gene: 4. The CDR3 consists of 15 residues. Germline-derived CDR1 and CDR2 are LGHNA and YSLEER. CDR3 in DNA: TGCGCCAGCAGCCAGGAGCGGGAGGGCGCCTACGAGCAGTACTTC. It is translated as CASSQEREGAYEQYF.

The genes are TRBV14 and TRBJ2-1, with 7 bases aligning to TRBD2. Germline loops: CDR1 SGHDN, CDR2 FVKESK. The V and J ends lost 4 bases and 12 bases, in that order; junction bases with no gene match: 18. The CDR3 runs 16 residues. The CDR3, as DNA: TGTGCCAGCAGCCCCATGGTGACTAGCCAACAAGGGCGGCAGTTCTTC. Its protein product is CASSPMVTSQQGRQFF. The full variable domain, completed using reference TRBV14 and TRBJ2-1, is EAGVTQFPSHSVIEKGQTVTLRCDPISGHDNLYWYRRVMGKEIKFLLHFVKESKQDESGMPNNRFLAERTGGTYSTLKVQPAELEDSGVYFCASSPMVTSQQGRQFFGPGTRLTVL.

This chain uses TRBV9 with TRBJ2-3; D perhaps matches TRBD1 (5 bases). Germline V gene sequence: CDR1 SGDLS, CDR2 YYNGEE. CDR3 length: 15 residues. Trimming took 2 bases from V and 1 from J, leaving 11 bases between them. The CDR3 is CASSVQGARTDTQYF. The CDR3 DNA sequence: TGTGCCAGCAGCGTTCAAGGGGCGCGCACAGATACGCAGTATTTT.

This clone was picked up a small number of times. This sequence may be a read error, since a much larger clone differs from it by one base. The chain recombines TRBV9 with TRBJ2-7; D is unresolved. With 4 bases removed from V and 0 bases from J, the gap between germline ends came to 2 bases. CDR3 length: 11 residues. Per germline, CDR1 SGDLS and CDR2 YYNGEE. This chain's CDR3 is CASSFSYEQYF. In nucleotides, the CDR3 is TGTGCCAGCAGCTTCTCCTACGAGCAGTACTTC.

This clone was counted between two and nine times. The rearrangement uses TRBV7-9 and TRBJ1-1; no firm D call. Trimming left V 6 bases short and J 4 bases short, with 9 bases between. The CDR3 covers 12 residues. Germline CDR1 and CDR2: SEHNR and FQNEAQ (reference sequence). This chain's CDR3 is CASRSGSTEAFF. Here the CDR3 DNA reads TGTGCCAGCAGATCCGGCAGCACTGAAGCTTTCTTT.

This clone appeared a few times. This chain joins TRBV30 and TRBJ2-7; 9 bases fit TRBD2. This CDR3 has 14 residues. Trimming took 5 bases from V and 4 from J; bases not matched to a gene: 9. Looked up from germline, CDR1 is GTSNPN and CDR2 is SVGIG (reference sequence). The CDR3 DNA sequence: TGTGCCTGGGGCGGGACTAGCATTCTATACGAGCAGTACTTC. It encodes CAWGGTSILYEQYF.

This CDR3 is CASSAGLGYEETQYF. In DNA form, the CDR3 reads TGTGCCAGCAGCGCCGGGCTAGGTTACGAAGAGACCCAGTACTTC. This chain uses TRBV9 with TRBJ2-5, with D unresolved. The CDR3 runs to 15 residues. Per the germline V gene, CDR1 is SGDLS and CDR2 is YYNGEE. With 3 bases removed from V and 3 bases from J, the gap between germline ends came to 15 bases.

The chain has TRBV19 and TRBJ2-4; D unclear. The CDR3 totals 13 residues. CDR1 and CDR2 (germline): LNHDA, SQIVND (reference sequence). V was trimmed by 6 bases and J by 7 bases, leaving 13 bases between them. The DNA for the CDR3 is TGTGCCAGTAGGGGCACCGACCCGAACATTCAGTACTTC. It specifies CASRGTDPNIQYF.

The V gene is TRBV6-5, the J gene TRBJ2-1; D ambiguous. V shed 6 bases and J shed 6 bases, with 18 bases lying between them. There are 15 residues in the CDR3. Germline CDR1 and CDR2: MNHEY and SVGAGI. As DNA, the CDR3 is TGTGCCAGCAGCTACGTTTCTTCTTTTCGCAATGAGCAGTTCTTC. Translating gives CASSYVSSFRNEQFF.

The chain recombines TRBV6-5 with TRBJ1-1, with unresolved D. The CDR3 contains 13 residues. Between the trimmed V and J ends, which lost 6 bases and 0 bases, there was a span of 8 bases. Germline V CDR1 and CDR2: MNHEY, SVGAGI. CDR3 DNA sequence: TGTGCCAGCAGAATCGGGATGAACACTGAAGCTTTCTTT. Its protein product is CASRIGMNTEAFF.

The V gene is TRBV7-6, the J gene TRBJ2-1, with TRBD1 matching 7 bases. V lost 8 bases, J lost 7 bases, and 14 bases stayed unmatched. This CDR3 spans 15 amino acids. Germline values: CDR1 SGHVS, CDR2 FNYEAQ. In nucleotides, the CDR3 is TGTGCCAGCGGGACCGGGACAGCGAGTACTAATGAGCAGTTCTTC. Translating gives CASGTGTASTNEQFF. The full variable domain, with the rest looked up from reference TRBV7-6 and TRBJ2-1, is GAGVSQSPRYKVTKRGQDVALRCDPISGHVSLYWYRQALGQGPEFLTYFNYEAQQDKSGLPNDRFSAERPEGSISTLTIQRTEQRDSAMYRCASGTGTASTNEQFFGPGTRLTVL.

This clone was observed a handful of times. This sample also contains other DNA sequences that code for the same CDR3. J is TRBJ2-1 and V is TRBV13, with 7 bases identical to TRBD1. CDR3 length: 14 amino acids. Germline CDR1 and CDR2: PRHDT and FYEKMQ (reference sequence). Trimming at V came to 6 bases and at J to 2 bases, leaving 4 bases not matched to a gene. The DNA for the CDR3 is TGTGCCAGCAGTCCCGGGACAGCCTACAATGAGCAGTTCTTC. It is translated as CASSPGTAYNEQFF. The full variable domain, rest sourced from reference TRBV13 and TRBJ2-1, is AAGVIQSPRHLIKEKRETATLKCYPIPRHDTVYWYQQGPGQDPQFLISFYEKMQSDKGSIPDRFSAQQFSDYHSELNMSSLELGDSALYFCASSPGTAYNEQFFGPGTRLTVL.

This clone was picked up one time. The genes are TRBV9 and TRBJ2-3; 12 bases match TRBD2. Trimming took 3 bases from V and 3 from J; bases not matched to a gene: 5. This CDR3 contains 16 residues. Germline V CDR1 and CDR2: SGDLS, YYNGEE. CDR3 loop: CASSAGTSGPTDTQYF. In DNA, the CDR3 is TGTGCCAGCAGCGCCGGGACTAGCGGGCCAACAGATACGCAGTATTTT.

V and J are TRBV9 and TRBJ2-7; TRBD1 agrees at 9 bases. The CDR3 has 15 amino acids. Looked up from germline, CDR1 is SGDLS and CDR2 is YYNGEE. Trimming at V came to 4 bases and at J to 6 bases, leaving 11 bases not matched to a gene. CDR3: CASSPTPGQGSEQYF. The CDR3 DNA reads as TGTGCCAGCAGCCCAACGCCGGGACAGGGATCCGAGCAGTACTTC.

This clone was observed a handful of times. The CDR3 DNA reads TGCAGCGTTTCTCCGGGGGGAGATACGCAGTATTTT. Its translation: CSVSPGGDTQYF. This rearrangement joins TRBV29-1 to TRBJ2-3; 7 bases fit TRBD2. J gave up 5 bases and V 5 bases, and 4 bases lay outside the gene matches. The CDR3 totals 12 residues. Germline V gene sequence: CDR1 SQVTM, CDR2 ANQGSEA.

Here the CDR3 DNA reads TGTGCCAGTAGTAGTAGCGGGTGGAACGAGCAGTACTTC. This translates into CASSSSGWNEQYF. The genes are TRBV19 and TRBJ2-7; the match to TRBD2 covers 7 bases. Germline lookup yields CDR1 LNHDA and CDR2 SQIVND (reference sequence). Trimming removed 4 bases from V and 5 bases from J; junction bases left unmatched: 5. The CDR3 loop spans 13 amino acids.

V and J are TRBV7-9 and TRBJ2-3, with D unclear. Germline V gene sequence: CDR1 SEHNR, CDR2 FQNEAQ (reference sequence). V lost 1 base and J 0 bases, leaving 11 bases between the germline ends. This CDR3 spans 16 amino acids. The DNA of the CDR3 is TGTGCCAGCAGCTTAGGCCCCCGACTTAGCACAGATACGCAGTATTTT. Translation: CASSLGPRLSTDTQYF.

The chain's CDR3 is CASSPLFDRYHYYNEQFF. DNA for the CDR3: TGTGCCAGCAGCCCTCTCTTCGACAGATACCATTACTACAATGAGCAGTTCTTC. V and J are TRBV7-3 and TRBJ2-1; tentatively, D is TRBD1 (5 bases). V lost 5 bases and J lost 3, with 23 bases in between. This CDR3 has 18 amino acids. The V gene's germline CDR1 is SGHTA and CDR2 FQGTGA.

The chain links TRBV27 to TRBJ1-1; no firm D call. The CDR3 sequence is 13 residues long. Trimming cost V 2 bases and J 4 bases, with 8 bases left between them. Looked up from germline, CDR1 is MNHEY and CDR2 is SMNVEV (reference sequence). This chain's CDR3 is CASSLKGPTEAFF. The CDR3 DNA follows: TGTGCCAGCAGTTTAAAAGGGCCCACTGAAGCTTTCTTT.

This rearrangement joins TRBV25-1 to TRBJ2-7; TRBD1 might be the D (5 bases). Germline V gene lookup returns CDR1 MGHDK and CDR2 SYGVNS. V lost 5 bases to trimming and J lost 3 bases, with 14 bases between them. CDR3 length: 14 amino acids. This CDR3 reads CASSFSGPDYEQYF. The DNA for the CDR3 is TGTGCCAGCAGTTTTTCAGGGCCGGACTACGAGCAGTACTTC.

V and J are TRBV13 and TRBJ2-3, with 9 positions matching TRBD1. V lost 0 bases, J lost 3 bases, and 1 base stayed unmatched. The CDR3 contains 15 residues. Germline-derived CDR1 and CDR2 are PRHDT and FYEKMQ (reference sequence). CDR3 sequence: CASSLGTGGTDTQYF. CDR3 nucleotides: TGTGCCAGCAGCTTAGGGACAGGGGGAACAGATACGCAGTATTTT.

The CDR3 DNA is TGTGCCAGCAGCCCCGGGCGCACTGACGAGCAGTACTTC. Translation gives CASSPGRTDEQYF. This chain connects TRBV4-2 to TRBJ2-7; D gene unclear. The CDR3 consists of 13 residues. With 4 bases removed from V and 5 bases from J, the gap between germline ends came to 12 bases. The V gene's germline CDR1 is LGHNA and CDR2 YNFKEQ.

This clone was seen a single time. This sequence joins TRBV6-5 and TRBJ1-5; D is perhaps TRBD1 (5 bases). This CDR3 has 13 residues. Per germline, CDR1 MNHEY and CDR2 SVGAGI. The V gene lost 8 bases and the J gene lost 5 bases, with 13 bases spanning the gap. The DNA of the CDR3 is TGTGCCAGCGGCTGGGGGGGAGATCAGCCCCAGCATTTT. Protein sequence: CASGWGGDQPQHF.